These 14 T cell receptor beta chains originate from one sample sequenced in a study of blood T cell repertoires in COVID-19. Measured with immunoSEQ multiplex PCR; TCRdb has only the in-frame clones, and not every one. The sample has fewer than 250,000 clones; about 88% are singletons. Sequencing used peripheral blood. These receptor sequences come from a man between 65 and 85 years old with acute or convalescent COVID-19.

This clone was found once. J is TRBJ1-3 and V is TRBV10-2; D perhaps matches TRBD1 (6 bases). The CDR3 contains 13 residues. Per germline, CDR1 WSHSY and CDR2 SAAADI. The V end was cut by 3 bases, the J end by 4 bases, with 7 bases between. The CDR3 loop is CASSDTGGNTIYF. CDR3 coding DNA: TGCGCCAGCAGTGATACAGGGGGAAACACCATATATTTT.

The V call is TRBV27, the J call TRBJ2-7; the match to TRBD2 covers 8 bases. Germline-derived CDR1 and CDR2 are MNHEY and SMNVEV (reference sequence). The length of the CDR3 is 15 residues. V trimming: 0 bases; J trimming: 5 bases; junction bases outside the gene matches: 6. Here the CDR3 DNA reads TGTGCCAGCAGTTTATCGGCGGGAGGAGGACACGAGCAGTACTTC. Its protein is CASSLSAGGGHEQYF.

The V and J genes are TRBV7-9 and TRBJ1-6; 7 bases fit TRBD1. Trimming at V came to 5 bases and at J to 7 bases, leaving 5 bases not matched to a gene. The germline V gene has CDR1 SEHNR and CDR2 FQNEAQ (reference sequence). The CDR3 covers 14 residues. In DNA, the CDR3 is TGTGCCAGCAGCACCGGGACAGCGAATTCACCCCTCCACTTT. Its translation is CASSTGTANSPLHF.

V usage is TRBV24-1 and J usage is TRBJ2-1, with D possibly matching TRBD1 (6 bases). The V end lost 5 bases, the J end lost 3 bases, and 10 bases lay between the germline ends. CDR3 length: 14 residues. Germline V gives CDR1 KGHDR, CDR2 SFDVKD. The CDR3: CATSAEGDYNEQFF. The CDR3 DNA is TGTGCCACCAGTGCTGAGGGGGACTACAATGAGCAGTTCTTC.

The chain is built from TRBV27 and TRBJ2-7; 11 nucleotides line up with TRBD1. CDR1 and CDR2 (germline): MNHEY, SMNVEV (reference sequence). V shed 3 bases and J 6 bases; nucleotides not matched to a gene: 4. CDR3 length: 14 residues. CDR3 region: CASSFAGTGGEQYF. The CDR3 nucleotides are TGTGCCAGCAGTTTTGCTGGGACAGGGGGCGAGCAGTACTTC.

J is TRBJ2-1 and V is TRBV6-6; D possibly corresponds to TRBD1 (6 bases). Trimming stripped 6 bases from V and 0 bases from J, with 18 bases between. This CDR3 has 17 residues. CDR1 is MNHNY, CDR2 SVGAGI, per germline (reference sequence). CDR3 in amino acids: CASSLQDSASSYNEQFF. The DNA for the CDR3 is TGTGCCAGCAGCCTCCAGGACAGCGCTAGCTCCTACAATGAGCAGTTCTTC.

This chain joins TRBV19 and TRBJ1-2; D not resolved. Looked up from germline, CDR1 is LNHDA and CDR2 is SQIVND (reference sequence). Trimming left V 1 base short and J 5 bases short, with 8 bases between. CDR3 length: 13 amino acids. The DNA of the CDR3 is TGTGCCAGTAGTATAGCGGCGGATTATGGCTACACCTTC. It specifies CASSIAADYGYTF.

This clone has more than one count but fewer than ten. The CDR3 nucleotides read TGTGCCAGCAGCTTGGAACAGTATAACTATGGCTACACCTTC. Translating gives CASSLEQYNYGYTF. This sequence joins TRBV5-5 and TRBJ1-2; D gene unclear. The CDR3 has 14 residues. V was shortened by 0 bases and J by 1 base, with 7 bases between the two germline ends. Germline-derived CDR1 and CDR2 are SGHKS and YYEKEE (reference sequence).

The J gene is TRBJ2-5, the V gene TRBV6-6; the D gene is possibly TRBD1 (5 bases). Trimming removed 7 bases at V and 0 bases at J, with 12 bases between. The CDR3 runs to 14 residues. Germline assignment: CDR1 MNHNY and CDR2 SVGAGI (reference sequence). CDR3 bases: TGTGCCAGCAAAATCGCAGGGAACCAAGAGACCCAGTACTTC. Its translation is CASKIAGNQETQYF.

The chain recombines TRBV18 with TRBJ2-2, with D maybe TRBD2 (6 bases). This CDR3 is 18 amino acids long. Germline V gene data show CDR1 as KGHSH and CDR2 as LQKENI. Trimming left V 0 bases short and J 4 bases short, with 18 bases between. The CDR3 region is CASSPPIGGTGVTGELFF. In DNA form, the CDR3 reads TGTGCCAGCTCACCACCTATTGGAGGGACGGGGGTCACCGGGGAGCTGTTTTTT.

This clone has a single count. The chain recombines TRBV30 with TRBJ2-3; D gene uncertain. Germline CDR1 reads GTSNPN; CDR2 reads SVGIG (reference sequence). Trimming took off 1 base at V and 0 bases at J, with 11 bases between the two ends. The CDR3 totals 15 residues. For the CDR3, the DNA is TGTGCCTGGAGTGGGGTCAGCGTGAGCACAGATACGCAGTATTTT. Its protein product is CAWSGVSVSTDTQYF.

V and J are TRBV2 and TRBJ2-1; 11 bases fit TRBD2. This CDR3 is built from 15 residues. Germline V gives CDR1 SNHLY, CDR2 FYNNEI. With 7 bases clipped from V and 5 bases from J, the junction kept 7 bases outside the gene matches. In nucleotides, the CDR3 is TGTGCCAGCACCCGGACTAGCGGGTCCAACAATGAGCAGTTCTTC. It specifies CASTRTSGSNNEQFF.

This rearrangement joins TRBV7-2 to TRBJ1-2, with 10 positions matching TRBD1. From germline, CDR1 is SGHTA and CDR2 FQGNSA. The CDR3 runs to 15 residues. V lost 4 bases and J lost 6; bases outside the gene matches: 8. CDR3 bases: TGTGCCAGCAGCTCTCCGGTGACAGGGGGCGATGGCTACACCTTC. This sequence encodes CASSSPVTGGDGYTF.

The J gene is TRBJ2-2, the V gene TRBV11-2; a possible D gene is TRBD2 (5 bases). Trimming removed 2 bases from V and 3 bases from J, with 19 bases in between. Germline CDR1 reads SGHAT; CDR2 reads FQNNGV. The CDR3 has 18 amino acids. The CDR3 loop is CASSLKAGGRLYTGELFF. The DNA of the CDR3 is TGTGCCAGCAGCTTAAAAGCAGGTGGGAGATTGTACACCGGGGAGCTGTTTTTT. The full variable domain, rest sourced from reference TRBV11-2 and TRBJ2-2, is EAGVAQSPRYKIIEKRQSVAFWCNPISGHATLYWYQQILGQGPKLLIQFQNNGVVDDSQLPKDRFSAERLKGVDSTLKIQPAKLEDSAVYLCASSLKAGGRLYTGELFFGEGSRLTVL.